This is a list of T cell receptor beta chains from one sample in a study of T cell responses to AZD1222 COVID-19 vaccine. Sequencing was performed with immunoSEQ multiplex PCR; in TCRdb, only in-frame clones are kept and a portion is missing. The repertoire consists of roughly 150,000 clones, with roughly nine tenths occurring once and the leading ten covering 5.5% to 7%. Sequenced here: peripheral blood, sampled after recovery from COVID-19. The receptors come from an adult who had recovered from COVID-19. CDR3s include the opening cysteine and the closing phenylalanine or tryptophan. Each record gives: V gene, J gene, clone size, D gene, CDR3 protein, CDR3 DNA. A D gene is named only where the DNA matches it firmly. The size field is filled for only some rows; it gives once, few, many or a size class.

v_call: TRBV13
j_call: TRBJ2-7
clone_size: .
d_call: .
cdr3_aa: CASSLVGAPYEQYF
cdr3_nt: TGTGCCAGCAGCTTAGTAGGGGCACCCTACGAGCAGTACTTC

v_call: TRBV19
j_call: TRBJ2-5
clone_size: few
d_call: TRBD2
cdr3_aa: CASSIRGLREVRRETQYF
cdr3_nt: TGTGCCAGTAGTATAAGGGGTTTGCGGGAGGTTCGTCGGGAGACCCAGTACTTC

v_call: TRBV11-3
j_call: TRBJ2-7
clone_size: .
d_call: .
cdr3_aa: CASSLDGDYEQYF
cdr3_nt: TGTGCCAGCAGCCTCGACGGAGACTACGAGCAGTACTTC

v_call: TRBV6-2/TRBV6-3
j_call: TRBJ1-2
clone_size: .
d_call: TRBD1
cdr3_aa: CASSSALEQGAADGYTF
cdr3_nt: TGTGCCAGCAGTTCCGCTTTAGAACAGGGGGCCGCGGACGGCTACACCTTC

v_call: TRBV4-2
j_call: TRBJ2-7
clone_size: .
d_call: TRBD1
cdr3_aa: CASSAGTGGYEQYF
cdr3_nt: TGTGCCAGCAGCGCCGGGACAGGGGGCTACGAGCAGTACTTC

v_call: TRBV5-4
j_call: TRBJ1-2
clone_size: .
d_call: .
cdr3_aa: CASSPGLDGYTF
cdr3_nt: TGTGCCAGCAGTCCAGGGTTGGATGGCTACACCTTC

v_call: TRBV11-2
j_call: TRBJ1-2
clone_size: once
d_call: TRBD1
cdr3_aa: CASSLGKGGDGYTF
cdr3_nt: TGTGCCAGCAGCTTAGGGAAAGGGGGCGATGGCTACACCTTC

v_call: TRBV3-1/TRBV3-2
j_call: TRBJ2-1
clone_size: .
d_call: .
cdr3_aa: CASSEGLSSYNEQFF
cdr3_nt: TGTGCCAGCAGCGAGGGACTGAGCTCCTACAATGAGCAGTTCTTC

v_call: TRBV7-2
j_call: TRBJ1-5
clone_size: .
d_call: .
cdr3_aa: CASSRWIGRSGGQPQHF
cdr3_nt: TGTGCCAGCAGTCGCTGGATTGGGCGGAGCGGAGGGCAGCCCCAGCATTTT

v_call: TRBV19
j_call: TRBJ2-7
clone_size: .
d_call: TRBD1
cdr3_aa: CASSLQGPYEQYF
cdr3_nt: TGTGCCAGTAGCCTACAGGGGCCCTACGAGCAGTACTTC

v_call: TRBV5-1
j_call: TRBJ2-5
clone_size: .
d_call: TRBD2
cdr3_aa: CASSLGSAGDLQTQYF
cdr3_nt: TGCGCCAGCAGCTTGGGCTCAGCGGGGGATTTACAGACCCAGTACTTC

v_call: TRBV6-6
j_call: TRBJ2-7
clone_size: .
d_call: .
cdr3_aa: CASSLGVRGYEQYF
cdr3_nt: TGTGCCAGCAGCCTGGGGGTAAGGGGTTACGAGCAGTACTTC

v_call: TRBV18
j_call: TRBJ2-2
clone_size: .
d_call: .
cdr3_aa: CASSPRTGELFF
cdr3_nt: TGTGCCAGCTCACCCCGGACCGGGGAGCTGTTTTTT

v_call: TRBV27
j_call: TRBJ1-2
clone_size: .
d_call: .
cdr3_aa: CASSLAGPNYGYTF
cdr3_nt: TGTGCCAGCAGTCTAGCCGGCCCTAACTATGGCTACACCTTC